The 30 T cell receptor beta chains below were found in one sample sequenced in a study of vaccination and CD4 T cells after COVID-19. Treatment noted: roughly 10-day PBMC culture with coronavirus spike peptide pools or control peptides (ViraFEST assay). The Oncomine TCR Beta short-read assay sequenced DNA from cultured CD4+ T cells. From the PCR reads, TCRdb called clonotypes with MiXCR, one entry per CDR3 protein. The repertoire holds 20,000 or so distinct CDR3 sequences, with 48% as singletons. Their recognized antigens are unknown. The source material was CD4+ T cells from blood, cultured in vitro. These receptors were obtained from a human donor who had recovered from COVID-19.

This clonotype was seen more than once but under ten times. The gene calls are TRBV11-1 and TRBJ2-1; D might be TRBD1 (7 bases). V was pared by 8 bases and J by 6 bases, with 20 bases between. This CDR3 is 15 amino acids long. Germline CDR1 reads SGHAT; CDR2 reads FQDESV (reference sequence). CDR3 nucleotide sequence: TGTGCCAGCCTTCAGGGGGGCAGTTTCGGCAATGAGCAGTTCTTC. Residues: CASLQGGSFGNEQFF.

The J gene is TRBJ1-1, the V gene TRBV12-3 or TRBV12-4; D unclear. V was cut by 2 bases and J by 1 base, with 8 bases left in between. The CDR3 is made up of 14 amino acids. The CDR3 region has the DNA TGTGCCAGCAGTTTAAACGGTCCGAACACTGAAGCTTTCTTT. Translating gives CASSLNGPNTEAFF.

The chain has TRBV27 and TRBJ2-7, with a possible D match to TRBD1 (6 bases). The CDR3 is 15 amino acids. From germline, CDR1 is MNHEY and CDR2 SMNVEV (reference sequence). The germline V and J ends were trimmed by 3 bases and 5 bases, with 17 bases remaining between them. CDR3 protein: CASSFRQGLIHEQYF. CDR3 DNA sequence: TGTGCCAGCAGTTTCCGTCAGGGGCTTATCCACGAGCAGTACTTC.

This rearrangement joins TRBV7-2 to TRBJ2-1, with 13 positions matching TRBD2. The CDR3 consists of 18 residues. Per germline, CDR1 SGHTA and CDR2 FQGNSA. The junction had 7 bases not matched to a gene; V was cut back by 1 base and J by 4 bases. The CDR3 loop reads CASSLGSTSGRDYNEQFF. The CDR3 DNA follows: TGTGCCAGCAGCTTAGGGAGTACTAGCGGGAGGGATTACAATGAGCAGTTCTTC.

This clonotype appeared a few times. The chain recombines TRBV10-3 with TRBJ1-2; D not certain. CDR1 ENHRY and CDR2 SYGVKD come from the germline V gene. V lost 0 bases to trimming and J lost 3 bases, with 17 bases between them. This CDR3 has 17 amino acids. DNA of the CDR3: TGTGCCATCAGTGAGTCGAGGGCGTCGGCTCGGGACTATGGCTACACCTTC. Its protein product is CAISESRASARDYGYTF.

V is TRBV29-1 and J is TRBJ2-2; D remains unclear. This CDR3 comprises 14 residues. Per the germline V gene, CDR1 is SQVTM and CDR2 is ANQGSEA. Trimming pared 6 bases from V and 4 bases from J, leaving 15 bases between. DNA of the CDR3: TGCAGCGTCATGAGCGCCCGAGGCACCGGGGAGCTGTTTTTT. Protein sequence: CSVMSARGTGELFF.

The CDR3 region has the DNA TGTGCCAGCAGCGGTACAGGGGGTAATCAGCCCCAGCATTTT. It codes for CASSGTGGNQPQHF. The chain is built from TRBV6-2 or TRBV6-3 and TRBJ1-5, with 8 bases fitting TRBD1. The V and J ends lost 6 bases and 4 bases, in that order; junction bases with no gene match: 5. CDR3 size: 14 residues. CDR1 is MNHEY and CDR2 is SVGEGT in the germline V gene.

This clonotype was observed a handful of times. The chain employs TRBV20-1 and TRBJ1-2; 7 bases are shared with TRBD1. Germline V gene data show CDR1 as DFQATT and CDR2 as SNEGSKA (reference sequence). CDR3 size: 14 residues. With V trimmed by 2 bases and J by 8 bases, 11 bases remained unmatched. The CDR3 protein is CSARPDDRVKGYTF. CDR3 in DNA: TGCAGTGCTAGACCCGACGACAGGGTAAAAGGCTACACCTTC.

This sequence joins TRBV28 and TRBJ1-2; 9 bases align to TRBD1. CDR3 size: 17 residues. Germline V CDR1 and CDR2: MDHEN, SYDVKM. V lost 3 bases, J lost 8 bases, and 16 bases stayed unmatched. CDR3 bases: TGTGCCAGCAGTTTGGGGACAGGGTGGGCCTCGTTGTCGGGCTACACCTTC. Its translation: CASSLGTGWASLSGYTF.

The chain combines TRBV7-3 with TRBJ2-7; 9 nucleotides line up with TRBD1. This CDR3 is 15 amino acids long. The V gene end was trimmed by 2 bases and the J gene end by 2 bases; junction bases not matched to a gene: 4. The germline V gene has CDR1 SGHTA and CDR2 FQGTGA. CDR3 nucleotides: TGTGCCAGCAGCTTAGCCGGGACAGGGACCTACGAGCAGTACTTC. The encoded protein is CASSLAGTGTYEQYF.

This rearrangement joins TRBV7-3 to TRBJ1-2; 7 bases are a match to TRBD1. The CDR3 extends over 15 amino acids. CDR1 and CDR2 from the germline V gene are SGHTA and FQGTGA. V shed 2 bases, J shed 8 bases, and the junction held 11 bases outside the gene matches. This CDR3 is CASSLDPQGVGGYTF. In DNA, the CDR3 is TGTGCCAGCAGCTTAGATCCGCAGGGGGTGGGAGGCTACACCTTC.

This clonotype was counted a few times. This sequence joins TRBV2 and TRBJ2-7, with 7 positions matching TRBD1. V lost 7 bases, J lost 4 bases, and 10 bases stayed unmatched. This CDR3 is built from 14 residues. Germline values: CDR1 SNHLY, CDR2 FYNNEI. The CDR3 region is CASNLQGPRYEQYF. The CDR3 nucleotides are TGTGCCAGCAACTTACAGGGGCCCCGGTACGAGCAGTACTTC.

The chain uses TRBV28 and TRBJ2-4, with 7 bases aligning to TRBD2. CDR1 and CDR2 (germline): MDHEN, SYDVKM. The CDR3 runs 17 residues. The V gene end was trimmed by 4 bases and the J gene end by 3 bases; junction bases not matched to a gene: 12. As DNA, the CDR3 is TGTGCCAGCAGTTGGGCCGGGGAGGGGCGAGGCAAAAACATTCAGTACTTC. Translation gives CASSWAGEGRGKNIQYF.

This clonotype occurred a few times. The V and J genes are TRBV6-1 and TRBJ2-5; a weak D match, TRBD2 (7 bases). There are 14 residues in the CDR3. Trimming stripped 2 bases from V and 5 bases from J, with 12 bases between. Germline V gives CDR1 MNHNS, CDR2 SASEGT. CDR3 sequence: CASSENGGAETQYF. The CDR3 bases are TGTGCCAGCAGTGAAAATGGGGGGGCTGAGACCCAGTACTTC.

The chain joins TRBV27 to TRBJ1-1; tentative D call: TRBD1 (5 bases). V was pared by 7 bases and J by 4 bases, with 13 bases between. CDR3 length equals 13 residues. Germline V gene lookup returns CDR1 MNHEY and CDR2 SMNVEV (reference sequence). Here the CDR3 DNA reads TGTGCCAGCACCCCCCGTGGGGGCACTGAAGCTTTCTTT. Translated, it gives CASTPRGGTEAFF.

Only one count was recorded for this clonotype. At one of its ends the junction is not consistent with the germline gene, which may arise from a read error. The chain is built from TRBV10-3 and TRBJ1-6; perhaps TRBD1 as D (5 bases). The CDR3 sequence is 15 residues long. Germline V CDR1 and CDR2: ENHRY, SYGVKD. The CDR3 loop is CAIREGVSYNLPLHF. The CDR3 bases are TGTGCCATCAGGGAAGGGGTGTCCTATAATTTACCCCTCCACTTT.

The chain employs TRBV30 and TRBJ2-7, with 8 positions matching TRBD1. This CDR3 has 14 amino acids. Germline V gene sequence: CDR1 GTSNPN, CDR2 SVGIG (reference sequence). The V and J ends lost 0 bases and 6 bases, in that order; junction bases with no gene match: 7. The CDR3 DNA is TGTGCCTGGAGTGTACTCAGGGGGCGAGCCGAGCAGTACTTC. Protein sequence: CAWSVLRGRAEQYF.

In DNA form, the CDR3 reads TGTGCCAGCAGCGCAGACAGGTCGGGCTATGGCTACACCTTC. Protein sequence: CASSADRSGYGYTF. V usage is TRBV5-6 and J usage is TRBJ1-2, with D perhaps TRBD1 (6 bases). V was cut by 4 bases and J by 4 bases, with 14 bases left in between. The CDR3 runs 14 residues. The V gene's germline CDR1 is SGHDT and CDR2 YYEEEE.

By sample fraction, this clonotype is medium-sized (0.01 to 0.1%). The rearrangement uses TRBV7-9 and TRBJ1-5, with 8 nucleotides matching TRBD1. The CDR3 is made up of 14 amino acids. Losses at the gene ends were 5 bases for V and 2 bases for J; bases not matched to a gene: 2. Germline V gives CDR1 SEHNR, CDR2 FQNEAQ (reference sequence). The CDR3 loop is CASSPQGGNQPQHF. The CDR3 DNA follows: TGTGCCAGCAGCCCACAGGGGGGCAATCAGCCCCAGCATTTT.

This clonotype appeared a few times. Relative to the germline gene, one junction end is altered; a read error may explain this. The rearrangement joins TRBV27 to TRBJ2-2, with 7 nucleotides matching TRBD1. The CDR3 has 16 residues. CDR1 and CDR2 (germline): MNHEY, SMNVEV (reference sequence). The CDR3 DNA sequence: TGCACCAGCAGTTTAGAGCATCAAAGGGGGCCCGGGGAGCTGTTTTTT. Its protein product is CTSSLEHQRGPGELFF.

This chain connects TRBV5-4 to TRBJ2-5; 10 bases agree with TRBD2. Losses at the gene ends were 4 bases for V and 2 bases for J; bases not matched to a gene: 8. This CDR3 is 16 amino acids long. Looked up from germline, CDR1 is SGHNT and CDR2 is YYREEE (reference sequence). The CDR3 spells CASSAMTSGPQETQYF. The CDR3, as DNA: TGTGCCAGCAGCGCTATGACTAGCGGGCCACAAGAGACCCAGTACTTC.

The genes are TRBV27 and TRBJ2-7, with TRBD1 matching 7 bases. Germline values: CDR1 MNHEY, CDR2 SMNVEV (reference sequence). With 3 bases clipped from V and 3 bases from J, the junction kept 8 bases outside the gene matches. This CDR3 region has 15 residues. CDR3 DNA: TGTGCCAGCAGTTTCTCGAGACAGGGCCACTACGAGCAGTACTTC. This translates into CASSFSRQGHYEQYF.

The chain is built from TRBV30 and TRBJ1-1; 12 bases are a match to TRBD1. Germline CDR1 GTSNPN, CDR2 SVGIG (reference sequence). With 0 bases clipped from V and 9 bases from J, the junction kept 5 bases outside the gene matches. The CDR3 runs 14 residues. CDR3 region: CAWSVLGQGAKAFF. CDR3 bases: TGTGCCTGGAGTGTCCTGGGACAGGGGGCCAAAGCTTTCTTT.

This chain uses TRBV28 with TRBJ1-4; weak D call: TRBD1 (5 bases). Germline CDR1 is MDHEN and CDR2 is SYDVKM. The V and J ends lost 4 bases and 8 bases respectively, with 14 bases between them. The length of the CDR3 is 14 residues. The CDR3: CASSSGPAGEKLFF. The CDR3 coding sequence is TGTGCCAGCAGTTCGGGACCCGCAGGGGAAAAACTGTTTTTT.

This chain joins TRBV30 and TRBJ1-1; a weak D match, TRBD1 (5 bases). This CDR3 comprises 15 residues. Trimming left V 3 bases short and J 1 base short, with 15 bases between. CDR1 is GTSNPN and CDR2 is SVGIG in the germline V gene (reference sequence). The CDR3 coding sequence is TGTGCCTGGAGACCACCGGGACTGAGGAACACTGAAGCTTTCTTT. Amino acid sequence: CAWRPPGLRNTEAFF.

The gene calls are TRBV19 and TRBJ2-5; the D gene is possibly TRBD2 (5 bases). V lost 8 bases and J 1 base, leaving 20 bases between the germline ends. The CDR3 is 16 amino acids. Germline CDR1 and CDR2: LNHDA and SQIVND (reference sequence). CDR3 bases: TGTGCCAGTCGAGGAGGTGGGTCCCACAGCCAAGAGACCCAGTACTTC. Translated: CASRGGGSHSQETQYF.

The chain employs TRBV27 and TRBJ1-5; 7 bases match TRBD1. The germline V gene has CDR1 MNHEY and CDR2 SMNVEV (reference sequence). The ends lost 3 bases at V and 8 bases at J; junction bases unmatched: 10. The CDR3 spans 15 residues. The CDR3, as DNA: TGTGCCAGCAGTTTCACAGGAGGGGGCGGAGAGCCCCAGCATTTT. It yields the protein CASSFTGGGGEPQHF.

The chain uses TRBV19 and TRBJ2-5; the D gene is possibly TRBD1 (5 bases). The CDR3 totals 14 residues. CDR1 is LNHDA and CDR2 is SQIVND in the germline V gene (reference sequence). Trimming removed 4 bases from V and 5 bases from J, with 14 bases in between. CDR3 loop: CASSTVSGLETQYF. Written as DNA, the CDR3 is TGTGCCAGTAGTACCGTGTCAGGGCTGGAGACCCAGTACTTC.

This clonotype was seen only once. It is unclear where the CDR3 begins or ends on the DNA, so no DNA is shown, and the CDR3 is as TCRdb lists it. The gene calls are TRBV28 and TRBJ1-5. Germline V gene lookup returns CDR1 MDHEN and CDR2 SYDVKM. The length of the CDR3 is 11 amino acids, counting both ends. Here the CDR3 reads CASSSSRPQHF.

This clonotype showed up just once. This chain uses TRBV20-1 with TRBJ2-5; perhaps D is TRBD1 or TRBD2 (6 bases each). The CDR3 extends over 14 amino acids. Deletions cut 5 bases from V and 5 bases from J, with 18 bases between. Germline-derived CDR1 and CDR2 are DFQATT and SNEGSKA (reference sequence). CDR3 nucleotides: TGCAGTGCTCCCACGGGGGCGGGGTCGGAGACCCAGTACTTC. Encoded protein: CSAPTGAGSETQYF.